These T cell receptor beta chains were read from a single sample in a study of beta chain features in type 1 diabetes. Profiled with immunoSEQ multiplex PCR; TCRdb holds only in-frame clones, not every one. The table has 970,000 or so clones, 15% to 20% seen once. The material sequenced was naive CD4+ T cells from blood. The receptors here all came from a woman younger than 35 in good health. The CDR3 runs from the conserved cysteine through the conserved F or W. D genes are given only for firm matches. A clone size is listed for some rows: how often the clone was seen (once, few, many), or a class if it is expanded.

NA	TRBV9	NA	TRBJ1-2	CASSVGIPAAGYTF	TGTGCCAGCAGCGTAGGTATTCCGGCAGCGGGCTACACCTTC
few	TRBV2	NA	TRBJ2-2	CASSAESIWNTGELFF	TGTGCCAGCAGTGCAGAGAGTATTTGGAACACCGGGGAGCTGTTTTTT
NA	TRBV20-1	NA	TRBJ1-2	CSASLPYGYTF	TGCAGTGCTAGTCTGCCCTATGGCTACACCTTC
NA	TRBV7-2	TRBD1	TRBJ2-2	CASRLPGQGTGELFF	TGTGCCAGCCGACTACCGGGACAGGGAACCGGGGAGCTGTTTTTT
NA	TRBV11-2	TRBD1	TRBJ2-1	CASRSGQGYNEQFF	TGTGCCAGCAGGTCGGGACAGGGTTACAATGAGCAGTTCTTC
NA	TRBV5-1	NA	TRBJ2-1	CASSGTPDNEQFF	TGCGCCAGCAGCGGGACTCCCGACAATGAGCAGTTCTTC
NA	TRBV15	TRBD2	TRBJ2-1	CATRKRGGRALGEQFF	TGTGCCACCAGAAAACGGGGCGGGAGGGCCCTCGGTGAGCAGTTCTTC
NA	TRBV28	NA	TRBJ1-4	CASSGRSLTNEKLFF	TGTGCCAGCAGTGGGCGGAGTTTAACTAATGAAAAACTGTTTTTT
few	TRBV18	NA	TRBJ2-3	CASSLYVTSTDTQYF	TGTGCCAGCTCACTCTACGTAACGTCCACAGATACGCAGTATTTT
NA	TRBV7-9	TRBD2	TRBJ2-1	CASSRTSSSSYNEQFF	TGTGCCAGCAGCCGGACTAGCTCGAGCTCCTACAATGAGCAGTTCTTC
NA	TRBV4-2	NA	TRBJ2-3	CASSQDGLGTDTQYF	TGTGCCAGCAGCCAAGATGGGCTAGGCACAGATACGCAGTATTTT
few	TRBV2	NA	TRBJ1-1	CANKERYIGEAFF	TGTGCCAACAAGGAACGATACATCGGTGAAGCTTTCTTT
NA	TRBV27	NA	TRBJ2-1	CASSRDFSSYNEQFF	TGTGCCAGCAGCCGGGACTTCAGCTCCTACAATGAGCAGTTCTTC
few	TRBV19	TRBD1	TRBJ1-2	CASSIGTAPYGYTF	TGTGCCAGTAGTATCGGGACAGCACCTTATGGCTACACCTTC
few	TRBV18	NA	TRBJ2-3	CASSPTAISTDTQYF	TGTGCCAGCTCACCGACAGCGATTAGCACAGATACGCAGTATTTT
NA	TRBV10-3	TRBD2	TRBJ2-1	CAIKTGTSTHEQFF	TGTGCCATCAAGACCGGGACTAGCACCCATGAGCAGTTCTTC
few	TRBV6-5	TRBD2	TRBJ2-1	CASRGDSNNEQFF	TGTGCCAGCCGGGGGGACTCCAACAATGAGCAGTTCTTC
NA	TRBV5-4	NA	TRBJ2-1	CASSLAPGQSSNEQFF	TGTGCCAGCAGCTTGGCTCCGGGACAATCTTCCAATGAGCAGTTCTTC
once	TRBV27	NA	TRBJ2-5	CASSARAGTQETQYF	TGTGCCAGCAGCGCAAGGGCGGGGACGCAAGAGACCCAGTACTTC
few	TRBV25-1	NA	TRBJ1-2	CASSEPDRGGYTF	TGTGCCAGCAGTGAACCCGACAGAGGAGGCTACACCTTC
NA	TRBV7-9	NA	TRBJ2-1	CASSLRTGISYEQFF	TGTGCCAGCAGCTTAAGAACCGGGATCTCGTATGAGCAGTTCTTC
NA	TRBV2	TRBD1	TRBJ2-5	CARGRTGAQETQYF	TGTGCCAGGGGGCGGACAGGGGCCCAAGAGACCCAGTACTTC
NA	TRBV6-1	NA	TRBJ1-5	CASSEGIRQPQHF	TGTGCCAGCAGTGAAGGGATACGTCAGCCCCAGCATTTT
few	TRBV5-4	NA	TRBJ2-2	CASSFSARELFF	TGTGCCAGCAGCTTCTCGGCCCGGGAGCTGTTTTTT
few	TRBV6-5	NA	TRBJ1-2	CASRRKTAGYGYTF	TGTGCCAGCCGTCGAAAGACCGCGGGCTATGGCTACACCTTC
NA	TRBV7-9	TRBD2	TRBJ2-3	CASSATQLAASTDTQYF	TGTGCCAGCAGCGCAACACAACTAGCGGCTAGCACAGATACGCAGTATTTT
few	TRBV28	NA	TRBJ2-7	CASSSPGRRISYEQYF	TGTGCCAGCAGTTCCCCCGGCAGACGAATATCCTACGAGCAGTACTTC
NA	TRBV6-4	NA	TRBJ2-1	CASSEQRMNPQFF	TGTGCCAGCAGTGAGCAGCGGATGAATCCTCAGTTCTTC
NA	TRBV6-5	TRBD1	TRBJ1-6	CASSYGTGDSPLHF	TGTGCCAGCAGTTACGGGACAGGGGATTCACCCCTCCACTTT
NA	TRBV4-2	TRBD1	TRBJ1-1	CASSQAGTGGTEAFF	TGTGCCAGCAGCCAAGCGGGGACAGGGGGCACTGAAGCTTTCTTT
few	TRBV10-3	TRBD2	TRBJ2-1	CAISETSGSNEQFF	TGTGCCATCAGTGAGACTAGCGGGAGTAACGAGCAGTTCTTC
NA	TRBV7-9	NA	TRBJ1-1	CASSSGWWDTEAFF	TGTGCCAGCAGTTCCGGGTGGTGGGACACTGAAGCTTTCTTT
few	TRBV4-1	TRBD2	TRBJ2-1	CASSLGLAGGYTYNEQFF	TGCGCCAGCAGCCTTGGACTAGCGGGAGGATATACCTACAATGAGCAGTTCTTC
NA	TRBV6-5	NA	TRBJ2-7	CASSNRASGLDEQYF	TGTGCCAGCAGTAACCGGGCCTCAGGGCTGGACGAGCAGTACTTC
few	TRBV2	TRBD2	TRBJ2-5	CASTRLAGNQETQYF	TGTGCCAGCACCAGACTAGCGGGTAACCAAGAGACCCAGTACTTC
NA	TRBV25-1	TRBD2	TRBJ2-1	CASRLAGGNNEQFF	TGTGCCAGCAGACTAGCGGGAGGAAACAATGAGCAGTTCTTC
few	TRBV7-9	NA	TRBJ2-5	CASSSQETQYF	TGTGCCAGCAGCTCGCAAGAGACCCAGTACTTC
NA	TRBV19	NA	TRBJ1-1	CASSIRANTEAFF	TGTGCCAGTAGTATTAGGGCGAACACTGAAGCTTTCTTT
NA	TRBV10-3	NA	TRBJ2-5	CAISESDSGPKETQYF	TGTGCCATCAGTGAGTCCGACTCTGGGCCAAAAGAGACCCAGTACTTC
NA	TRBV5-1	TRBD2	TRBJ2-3	CASRGLAEDTQYF	TGCGCCAGCAGAGGACTAGCTGAAGATACGCAGTATTTT
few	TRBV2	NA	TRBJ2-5	CASTGAFQETQYF	TGTGCCAGCACCGGGGCTTTTCAAGAGACCCAGTACTTC
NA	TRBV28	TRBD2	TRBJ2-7	CASSLSTSGSYEQYF	TGTGCCAGCAGTTTATCAACTAGCGGGAGTTACGAGCAGTACTTC